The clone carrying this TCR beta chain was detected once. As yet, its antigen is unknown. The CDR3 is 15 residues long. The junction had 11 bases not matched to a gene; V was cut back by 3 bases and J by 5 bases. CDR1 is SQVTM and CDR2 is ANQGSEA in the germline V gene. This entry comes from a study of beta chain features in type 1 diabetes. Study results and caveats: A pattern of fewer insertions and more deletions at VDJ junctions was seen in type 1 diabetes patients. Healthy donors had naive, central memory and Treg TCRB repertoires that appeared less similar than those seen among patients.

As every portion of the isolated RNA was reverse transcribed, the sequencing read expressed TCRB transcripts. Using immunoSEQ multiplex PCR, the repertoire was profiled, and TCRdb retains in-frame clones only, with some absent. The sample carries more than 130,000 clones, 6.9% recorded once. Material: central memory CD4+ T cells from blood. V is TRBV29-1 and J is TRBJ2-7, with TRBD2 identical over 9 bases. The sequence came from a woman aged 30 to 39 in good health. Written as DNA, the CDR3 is TGCAGCGTTGAGGGGCGGGAGGGGGGGGTCGACGAGCAGTACTTC. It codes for CSVEGREGGVDEQYF.